The 26 T cell receptor beta chains given below trace back to one sample, sequenced in a study of T cells after yellow fever vaccination. TCRdb ran MiXCR on the 5' RACE reads and lists one entry per CDR3 protein. Altogether some 320,000 distinct CDR3 sequences are present, roughly 4% being singletons, with the ten largest covering about 26%. The sample was PBMCs, taken 5 days after the yellow fever booster vaccination. The receptors stem from a man between 18 and 35 years old who received the YFV17D yellow fever vaccine.

The chain links TRBV12-3 or TRBV12-4 to TRBJ1-1; possible D gene TRBD1, 5 bases. The CDR3 totals 14 residues. V lost 2 bases, J lost 5 bases, and 12 bases lay in between. CDR3: CASSLPQGGTEAFF. The CDR3 bases are TGTGCCAGCAGTTTACCTCAGGGAGGGACTGAAGCTTTCTTT.

The chain uses TRBV12-3 or TRBV12-4 and TRBJ2-1; possibly TRBD2 for D (5 bases). This CDR3 comprises 14 residues. The V gene lost 5 bases and the J gene lost 0 bases, with 8 bases spanning the gap. CDR3 DNA: TGTGCCAGCAGTACCGGGGACTCCTACAATGAGCAGTTCTTC. Translated, it gives CASSTGDSYNEQFF.

This clonotype was picked up a small number of times. This chain connects TRBV5-5 to TRBJ1-1; weak D call: TRBD1 (6 bases). Germline V gene sequence: CDR1 SGHKS, CDR2 YYEKEE (reference sequence). V dropped 0 bases and J dropped 0 bases, with 21 bases sitting between them. The CDR3 is made up of 19 amino acids. The CDR3, as DNA: TGTGCCAGCAGCTTGGAGGTAGGCGACAGGACGTTCTTGAACACTGAAGCTTTCTTT. Translating gives CASSLEVGDRTFLNTEAFF.

This clonotype has a count of ten or more. V and J are TRBV27 and TRBJ1-1; D ambiguous. The CDR3 covers 13 residues. Deletions cut 7 bases from V and 6 bases from J, with 15 bases between. Looked up from germline, CDR1 is MNHEY and CDR2 is SMNVEV (reference sequence). For the CDR3, the DNA is TGTGCCAGCACCCCACGTGGCGCGGCTGAAGCTTTCTTT. This sequence encodes CASTPRGAAEAFF.

The chain joins TRBV7-2 to TRBJ2-5, with D uncertain. The CDR3 covers 12 residues. Germline V gene data show CDR1 as SGHTA and CDR2 as FQGNSA. Between the trimmed V and J ends, which lost 4 bases and 5 bases, there was a span of 8 bases. In nucleotides, the CDR3 is TGTGCCAGCAGCTGGTCCGACGAGACCCAGTACTTC. This gives the protein CASSWSDETQYF.

The chain uses TRBV5-6 and TRBJ2-3; D remains ambiguous. There are 14 residues in the CDR3. Germline CDR1 is SGHDT and CDR2 is YYEEEE. Trimming took 5 bases from V and 3 from J, leaving 13 bases between them. CDR3 protein: CASSRSIRTDTQYF. The CDR3 DNA reads TGTGCCAGCAGTCGTTCAATCCGGACAGATACGCAGTATTTT.

In this sample, this clonotype turned up a few times. One base away lies a much larger clone, so this may be a sequencing read error. This chain links TRBV9 with TRBJ1-2, with 7 bases lining up with TRBD1. In germline, CDR1 is SGDLS, CDR2 YYNGEE. With V trimmed by 3 bases and J by 3 bases, 5 bases remained unmatched. The length of the CDR3 is 14 residues. For the CDR3, the DNA is TGTGCCAGCAGCGGCACAGGGGCCGACTATGGCTACACCTTC. Translation: CASSGTGADYGYTF.

This clonotype was seen repeatedly, ten times or more. The rearrangement uses TRBV11-2 and TRBJ1-3; D gene ambiguous. Trimming shortened V by 0 bases and J by 4 bases, and 10 bases separated the two germline ends. The CDR3 sequence is 15 residues long. Germline V lookup: CDR1 SGHAT, CDR2 FQNNGV. The DNA for the CDR3 is TGTGCCAGCAGCTTAGATCGGGTAACGGGAAACACCATATATTTT. Its translation is CASSLDRVTGNTIYF.

In its sample, this clonotype was seen many times. The V call is TRBV6-2 or TRBV6-3, the J call TRBJ2-4, with TRBD1 matching 9 bases. The ends lost 5 bases at V and 0 bases at J; junction bases unmatched: 5. There are 16 residues in the CDR3. Germline assignment: CDR1 MNHEY and CDR2 SVGEGT. The CDR3 DNA follows: TGTGCCAGCAGTGGGGACAGGGAGCTAGCCAAAAACATTCAGTACTTC. Translation: CASSGDRELAKNIQYF.

There are many counts of this clonotype. This sequence joins TRBV7-2 and TRBJ2-7; 10 bases match TRBD2. V was clipped by 5 bases and J by 7 bases; unmatched bases: 11. The germline CDR1 and CDR2 sequences are SGHTA and FQGNSA. This CDR3 is 15 amino acids long. The CDR3 sequence: CASSRPLAGVGEQYF. The DNA of the CDR3 is TGTGCCAGCAGCCGACCGCTAGCGGGGGTGGGAGAGCAGTACTTC.

This clonotype has a count of ten or more. The chain carries TRBV4-3 and TRBJ2-3, with TRBD1 identical over 7 bases. Losses at the gene ends were 3 bases for V and 6 bases for J; bases not matched to a gene: 12. This CDR3 spans 16 amino acids. The V gene's germline CDR1 is LGHNA and CDR2 YSLEER. The DNA for the CDR3 is TGCGCCAGCAGCCAGGCGACAGGGCCCAGGTCGGATACGCAGTATTTT. Translated, it gives CASSQATGPRSDTQYF.

Of note for this clonotype: The junction shows a germline mismatch at one end, possibly a read error. V and J are TRBV7-8 and TRBJ2-7; D not certain. CDR1 and CDR2 (germline): SGHVS, FQNEAQ. CDR3 size: 15 residues. The CDR3 DNA reads as TGTGCCTGCAGCTTAGAATCGGCAGGCGCCTACGAGCAGTACTTC. Protein: CACSLESAGAYEQYF.

The J gene is TRBJ1-2, the V gene TRBV29-1; 9 bases line up with TRBD1. In germline, CDR1 is SQVTM, CDR2 ANQGSEA. Germline trimming cut 2 bases from V and 7 bases from J; bases unmatched to any gene: 5. The CDR3 is 13 amino acids. The CDR3: CSVEPDRGAGYTF. The CDR3 DNA is TGCAGCGTTGAACCGGACAGGGGAGCTGGCTACACCTTC.

This clonotype came up many times. The V gene is TRBV7-6, the J gene TRBJ2-3, with 10 bases matching TRBD2. Germline CDR1 is SGHVS and CDR2 is FNYEAQ. The CDR3 covers 17 residues. Trimming at V came to 5 bases and at J to 11 bases, leaving 19 bases not matched to a gene. Here the CDR3 DNA reads TGTGCCAGCAGCCTCGGCCCGGTGGGGGTTGCTAGCGGGGGGCAGTATTTT. Residues: CASSLGPVGVASGGQYF.

This clonotype was recorded a few times. The rearrangement uses TRBV5-1 and TRBJ1-1; D call uncertain. The germline V gene has CDR1 SGHRS and CDR2 YFSETQ. The CDR3 consists of 15 residues. V was cut by 9 bases and J by 3 bases, with 21 bases left in between. The CDR3 sequence is CATTQGAADDTEAFF. The CDR3 nucleotides are TGCGCCACCACCCAAGGTGCAGCCGACGACACTGAAGCTTTCTTT.

The chain joins TRBV18 to TRBJ2-2, with D possibly called TRBD1 or TRBD2 (5 bases each). CDR3 length: 14 amino acids. Germline assignment: CDR1 KGHSH and CDR2 LQKENI. V was pared by 2 bases and J by 5 bases, with 9 bases between. This CDR3 reads CASSPKEGTGELFF. CDR3 nucleotide sequence: TGTGCCAGCTCACCAAAAGAGGGGACCGGGGAGCTGTTTTTT.

This clonotype appeared many times. The gene calls are TRBV4-2 and TRBJ2-1; 13 bases line up with TRBD2. Per germline, CDR1 LGHNA and CDR2 YNFKEQ. The CDR3 is 15 residues long. With V trimmed by 3 bases and J by 6 bases, 2 bases remained unmatched. This CDR3 is CASSQGLAGLNEQFF. CDR3 in DNA: TGTGCCAGCAGCCAGGGACTAGCGGGACTCAATGAGCAGTTCTTC.

The V and J genes are TRBV19 and TRBJ1-1; 7 nucleotides agree with TRBD1. Unmatched junction bases numbered 7, after V lost 2 bases and J lost 4 bases. The CDR3 covers 15 residues. Germline loops: CDR1 LNHDA, CDR2 SQIVND (reference sequence). Here the CDR3 DNA reads TGTGCCAGTAGTATAAGGCCAGGGGGTATCACTGAAGCTTTCTTT. It translates to CASSIRPGGITEAFF.

The J gene is TRBJ2-1, the V gene TRBV11-2, with D possibly being TRBD2 (5 bases). V lost 3 bases and J lost 3, with 6 bases in between. This CDR3 is 13 amino acids long. Germline CDR1 SGHAT, CDR2 FQNNGV. In nucleotides, the CDR3 is TGTGCCAGCAGCTTGAGGGTCTACAATGAGCAGTTCTTC. This translates into CASSLRVYNEQFF.

This clonotype has only a few counts. V is TRBV7-2 and J is TRBJ1-2; D unclear. V gave up 1 base and J gave up 4 bases, with 10 bases separating them. CDR3 size: 14 residues. Per germline, CDR1 SGHTA and CDR2 FQGNSA. CDR3 in amino acids: CASSLGDPVYGYTF. The CDR3 bases are TGTGCCAGCAGCTTAGGGGATCCAGTCTATGGCTACACCTTC.

This clonotype has only a few counts. The gene calls are TRBV7-2 and TRBJ1-3; D possibly corresponds to TRBD1 (5 bases). The CDR3 consists of 16 residues. The V gene's germline CDR1 is SGHTA and CDR2 FQGNSA. V shed 2 bases and J shed 0 bases, with 11 bases lying between them. The CDR3 bases are TGTGCCAGCAGCTTACGGCAGGGCAGCTCTGGAAACACCATATATTTT. Encoded protein: CASSLRQGSSGNTIYF.

This clonotype was seen more than once but under ten times. V is TRBV12-3 or TRBV12-4 and J is TRBJ1-5; 7 nucleotides agree with TRBD1. Trimming at V came to 3 bases and at J to 5 bases, leaving 4 bases not matched to a gene. This CDR3 is built from 14 residues. The CDR3 spells CASSFRGSDQPQHF. CDR3 DNA sequence: TGTGCCAGCAGTTTCAGGGGGTCAGATCAGCCCCAGCATTTT.

The table lists this clonotype with many counts. The rearrangement joins TRBV5-1 to TRBJ1-1; D gene unclear. This CDR3 has 13 residues. V dropped 0 bases and J dropped 4 bases, with 7 bases sitting between them. Looked up from germline, CDR1 is SGHRS and CDR2 is YFSETQ. The CDR3 DNA reads TGCGCCAGCAGCTTGGCGCCGGGCACTGAAGCTTTCTTT. Its translation: CASSLAPGTEAFF.

V and J are TRBV7-2 and TRBJ1-2; no definite D call. This CDR3 is 16 amino acids long. V lost 6 bases and J 4 bases, leaving 21 bases between the germline ends. Germline V CDR1 and CDR2: SGHTA, FQGNSA. The CDR3: CASSSGGGQNSYGYTF. The CDR3 nucleotides are TGTGCCAGCAGTTCGGGAGGTGGGCAGAACTCCTATGGCTACACCTTC.

V gene TRBV3-1 combines with J gene TRBJ2-1; perhaps D is TRBD1 or TRBD2 (5 bases each). CDR1 and CDR2 (germline): LGHDT, YNNKEL (reference sequence). V shed 4 bases and J shed 8 bases, with 18 bases lying between them. The CDR3 is 15 amino acids. CDR3 DNA: TGTGCCAGCAGCCCCACCTCAGGGCCGAGGGATGAGCAGTTCTTC. It translates to CASSPTSGPRDEQFF.

The sample holds many counts of this clonotype. The chain has TRBV20-1 and TRBJ1-2; the D is unclear. The CDR3 extends over 12 amino acids. CDR1 and CDR2 from the germline V gene are DFQATT and SNEGSKA (reference sequence). Trimming pared 6 bases from V and 4 bases from J, leaving 12 bases between. The CDR3 DNA reads as TGCAGTGCAGGAGGACCGCGCTATGGCTACACCTTC. This translates into CSAGGPRYGYTF.